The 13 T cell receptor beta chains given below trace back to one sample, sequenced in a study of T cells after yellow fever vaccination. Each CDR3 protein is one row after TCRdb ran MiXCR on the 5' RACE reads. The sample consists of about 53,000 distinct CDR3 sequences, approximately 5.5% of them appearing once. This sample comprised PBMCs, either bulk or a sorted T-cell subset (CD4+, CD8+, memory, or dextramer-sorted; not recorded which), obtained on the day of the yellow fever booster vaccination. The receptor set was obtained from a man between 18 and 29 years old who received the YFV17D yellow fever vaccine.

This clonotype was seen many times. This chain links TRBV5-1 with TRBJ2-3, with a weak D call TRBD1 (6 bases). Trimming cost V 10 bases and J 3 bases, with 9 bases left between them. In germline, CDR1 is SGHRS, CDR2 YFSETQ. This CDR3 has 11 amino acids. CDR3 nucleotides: TGCGCCTCAGGGGATACAGATACGCAGTATTTT. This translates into CASGDTDTQYF.

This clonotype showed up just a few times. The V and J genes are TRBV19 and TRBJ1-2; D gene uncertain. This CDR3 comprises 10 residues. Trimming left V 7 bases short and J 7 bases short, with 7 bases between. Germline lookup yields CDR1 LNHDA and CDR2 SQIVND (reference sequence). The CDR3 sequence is CASKGGGYTF. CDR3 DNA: TGTGCCAGTAAGGGAGGTGGCTACACCTTC.

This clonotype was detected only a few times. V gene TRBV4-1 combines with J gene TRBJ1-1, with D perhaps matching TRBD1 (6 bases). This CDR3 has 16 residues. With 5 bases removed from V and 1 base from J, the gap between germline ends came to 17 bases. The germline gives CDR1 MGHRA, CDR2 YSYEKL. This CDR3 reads CASSERPTGTNTEAFF. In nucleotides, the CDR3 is TGCGCCAGCAGCGAACGACCTACAGGGACGAACACTGAAGCTTTCTTT.

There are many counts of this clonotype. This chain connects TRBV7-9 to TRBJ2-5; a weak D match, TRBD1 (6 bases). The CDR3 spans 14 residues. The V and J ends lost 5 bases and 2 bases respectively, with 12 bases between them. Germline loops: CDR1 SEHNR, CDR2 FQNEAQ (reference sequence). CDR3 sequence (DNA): TGTGCCAGCAGCCTAGGGGGAACTCAAGAGACCCAGTACTTC. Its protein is CASSLGGTQETQYF. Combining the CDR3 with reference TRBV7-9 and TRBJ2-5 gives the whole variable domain DTGVSQNPRHKITKRGQNVTFRCDPISEHNRLYWYRQTLGQGPEFLTYFQNEAQLEKSRLLSDRFSAERPKGSFSTLEIQRTEQGDSAMYLCASSLGGTQETQYFGPGTRLLVL.

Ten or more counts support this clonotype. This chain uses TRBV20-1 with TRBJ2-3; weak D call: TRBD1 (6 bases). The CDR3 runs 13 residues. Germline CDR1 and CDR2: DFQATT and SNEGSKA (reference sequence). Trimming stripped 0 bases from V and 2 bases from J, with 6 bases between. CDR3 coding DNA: TGCAGTGCTAGAGAGGGGGCCACAGATACGCAGTATTTT. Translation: CSAREGATDTQYF.

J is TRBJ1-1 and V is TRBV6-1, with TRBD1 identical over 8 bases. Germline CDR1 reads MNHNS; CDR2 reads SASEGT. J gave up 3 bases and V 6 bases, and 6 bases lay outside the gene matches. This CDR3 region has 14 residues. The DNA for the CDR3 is TGTGCCAGCAGCGGCCAGGGGGCTTACACTGAAGCTTTCTTT. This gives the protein CASSGQGAYTEAFF.

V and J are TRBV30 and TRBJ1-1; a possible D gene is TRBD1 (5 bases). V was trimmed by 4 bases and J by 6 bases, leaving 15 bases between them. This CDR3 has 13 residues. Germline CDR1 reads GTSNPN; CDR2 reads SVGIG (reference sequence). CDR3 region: CAWIPPGPPEAFF. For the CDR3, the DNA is TGTGCCTGGATACCGCCGGGGCCCCCTGAAGCTTTCTTT.

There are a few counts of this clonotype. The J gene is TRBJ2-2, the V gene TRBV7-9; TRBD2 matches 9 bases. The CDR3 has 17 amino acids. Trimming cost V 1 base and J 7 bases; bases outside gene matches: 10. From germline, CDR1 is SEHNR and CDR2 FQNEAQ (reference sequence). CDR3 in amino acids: CASSLVALATSGGELFF. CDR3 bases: TGTGCCAGCAGCTTAGTTGCTTTAGCGACTAGCGGCGGGGAGCTGTTTTTT. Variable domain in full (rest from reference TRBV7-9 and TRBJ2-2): DTGVSQNPRHKITKRGQNVTFRCDPISEHNRLYWYRQTLGQGPEFLTYFQNEAQLEKSRLLSDRFSAERPKGSFSTLEIQRTEQGDSAMYLCASSLVALATSGGELFFGEGSRLTVL.

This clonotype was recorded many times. The DNA for the CDR3 is TGTGCCAGCAGTTTCGGAGGGACAGTAGCCAATCAGCCCCAGCATTTT. Translating it yields CASSFGGTVANQPQHF. The rearrangement uses TRBV12-3 or TRBV12-4 and TRBJ1-5, with TRBD1 identical over 7 bases. The CDR3 spans 16 residues. The junction had 8 bases not matched to a gene; V was cut back by 3 bases and J by 3 bases.

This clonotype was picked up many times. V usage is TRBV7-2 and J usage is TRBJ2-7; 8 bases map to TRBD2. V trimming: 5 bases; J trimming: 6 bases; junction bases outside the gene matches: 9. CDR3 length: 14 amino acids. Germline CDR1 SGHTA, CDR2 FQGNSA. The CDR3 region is CASSPPGRGAEQYV. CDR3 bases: TGTGCCAGCAGCCCCCCCGGGAGGGGAGCCGAGCAGTACGTC.

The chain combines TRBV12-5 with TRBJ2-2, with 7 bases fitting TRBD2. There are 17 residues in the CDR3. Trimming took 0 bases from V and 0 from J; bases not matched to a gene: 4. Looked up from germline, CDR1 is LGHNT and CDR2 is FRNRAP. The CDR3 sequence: CASGLVQAGANTGELFF. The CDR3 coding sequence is TGTGCTAGTGGTTTGGTACAGGCGGGAGCGAACACCGGGGAGCTGTTTTTT.

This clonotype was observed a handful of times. In DNA, the CDR3 is TGTGCCAGCAGTTTACCAGGGCTTGAAGCTTTCTTT. It yields the protein CASSLPGLEAFF. The chain joins TRBV12-3 or TRBV12-4 to TRBJ1-1, with D possibly being TRBD1 (5 bases). The CDR3 runs to 12 residues. Trimming removed 2 bases at V and 7 bases at J, with 8 bases between.

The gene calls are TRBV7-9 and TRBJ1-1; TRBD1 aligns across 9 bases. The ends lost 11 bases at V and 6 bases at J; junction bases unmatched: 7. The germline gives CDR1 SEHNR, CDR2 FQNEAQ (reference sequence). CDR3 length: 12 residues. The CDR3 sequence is CAVGTGSSEAFF. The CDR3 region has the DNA TGTGCCGTCGGGACAGGGTCTTCTGAAGCTTTCTTT.